A single sample gave rise to the 32 T cell receptor beta chains below, sequenced in a study of OX40 agonist ivuxolimab in advanced cancers. The data were produced by immunoSEQ multiplex PCR, yet TCRdb's version contains in-frame clones alone and is incomplete. The sample carries roughly 63,000 clones, 85% to 90% recorded once. Sequences were derived from CD4+ or CD8+ T cells sorted from blood, sampled in a trial of the OX40 agonist ivuxolimab. The receptors come from an adult with an advanced solid tumor such as melanoma, head and neck, liver or kidney cancer.

V and J are TRBV19 and TRBJ1-3; possible D gene TRBD1, 5 bases. The CDR3 covers 21 residues. The V end lost 0 bases, the J end lost 0 bases, and 24 bases lay between the germline ends. Germline CDR1 and CDR2: LNHDA and SQIVND (reference sequence). The CDR3 spells CASSIDLILGRTFSSGNTIYF. Here the CDR3 DNA reads TGTGCCAGTAGTATAGATCTTATCCTGGGTCGGACATTCTCCTCTGGAAACACCATATATTTT.

The chain carries TRBV5-5 and TRBJ1-1; D gene ambiguous. The CDR3 is 14 amino acids. Trimming left V 3 bases short and J 1 base short, with 10 bases between. The germline CDR1 and CDR2 sequences are SGHKS and YYEKEE (reference sequence). CDR3 amino acids: CASSYDAKNTEAFF. The CDR3 DNA reads TGTGCCAGCAGCTATGACGCCAAGAACACTGAAGCTTTCTTT.

The CDR3: CASSFAAASSYNEQFF. The CDR3 nucleotides read TGTGCCAGCAGTTTTGCGGCAGCTAGCTCCTACAATGAGCAGTTCTTC. This chain joins TRBV28 and TRBJ2-1; D gene unclear. Germline V gene lookup returns CDR1 MDHEN and CDR2 SYDVKM. The CDR3 is 16 amino acids. V was trimmed by 3 bases and J by 0 bases, leaving 12 bases between them.

This chain connects TRBV11-3 to TRBJ2-3, with 7 bases matching TRBD1. J was trimmed by 1 base and V by 8 bases; bases with no gene match: 15. CDR3 length equals 17 residues. Germline V lookup: CDR1 SGHNT, CDR2 YENEEA. The CDR3 region is CASFFQGEYGGTDTQYF. CDR3 DNA: TGTGCCAGCTTTTTTCAGGGGGAGTACGGAGGCACAGATACGCAGTATTTT.

This rearrangement joins TRBV28 to TRBJ1-6; 9 nucleotides align to TRBD1. This CDR3 contains 16 residues. Germline CDR1 MDHEN, CDR2 SYDVKM. The J segment lost 8 bases and the V segment lost 2 bases, leaving 7 bases of the junction unmatched. The CDR3 region is CASSLDPRTGDSPLHF. In DNA form, the CDR3 reads TGTGCCAGCAGTTTAGATCCTAGGACAGGGGATTCACCCCTCCACTTT.

The rearrangement uses TRBV5-1 and TRBJ2-1; 9 positions agree with TRBD1. J lost 6 bases, V lost 4 bases, and 5 bases had no gene match. The CDR3 contains 14 residues. Germline CDR1 is SGHRS and CDR2 is YFSETQ. CDR3: CASSMGQGGNEQFF. The CDR3 DNA reads as TGCGCCAGCAGCATGGGACAGGGTGGCAATGAGCAGTTCTTC.

For the CDR3, the DNA is TGTGCCAGCAGCGTACTCCCAAGACAGGGGAGGGCTGGAAACACCATATATTTT. Encoded protein: CASSVLPRQGRAGNTIYF. V is TRBV9 and J is TRBJ1-3, with TRBD1 matching over 8 bases. The CDR3 sequence is 18 residues long. Germline V gives CDR1 SGDLS, CDR2 YYNGEE. After removal of 1 base from V and 2 bases from J, the junction contained 11 bases not matched to a gene.

The V call is TRBV5-8, the J call TRBJ2-1; D unclear. V was pared by 1 base and J by 8 bases, with 10 bases between. CDR1 SGHTS and CDR2 YDEGEE come from the germline V gene. CDR3 size: 13 residues. This chain's CDR3 is CASSLNSDDEQFF. The CDR3 nucleotides read TGTGCCAGCAGCTTGAACAGTGACGATGAGCAGTTCTTC.

The chain links TRBV5-1 to TRBJ1-3; D gene uncertain. The V and J ends lost 4 bases and 4 bases respectively, with 9 bases between them. Germline loops: CDR1 SGHRS, CDR2 YFSETQ. The CDR3 loop spans 13 amino acids. CDR3 in amino acids: CASSVTGGNTIYF. CDR3 sequence (DNA): TGCGCCAGCAGCGTTACCGGGGGAAACACCATATATTTT.

This clone was detected once. V usage is TRBV28 and J usage is TRBJ2-6, with D unclear. Germline CDR1 and CDR2: MDHEN and SYDVKM. The V end was cut by 7 bases, the J end by 4 bases, with 8 bases between. The CDR3 totals 13 residues. CDR3 region: CASTLSGANVLTF. CDR3 bases: TGTGCCAGCACTCTCTCCGGGGCCAACGTCCTGACTTTC.

The chain couples TRBV4-2 to TRBJ1-2; 9 positions agree with TRBD1. V shed 1 base and J 4 bases; nucleotides not matched to a gene: 7. Looked up from germline, CDR1 is LGHNA and CDR2 is YNFKEQ. CDR3 length equals 16 residues. The CDR3 DNA sequence: TGTGCCAGCAGCCAAGGGGCCACAGGGGGCACCTATGGCTACACCTTC. Translating gives CASSQGATGGTYGYTF.

The chain couples TRBV6-1 to TRBJ2-7; 12 bases align to TRBD1. Germline CDR1 is MNHNS and CDR2 is SASEGT. CDR3 length: 15 amino acids. V shed 10 bases, J shed 5 bases, and the junction held 12 bases outside the gene matches. The CDR3 DNA follows: TGTGCCACCCTTGAACCGGGACAGGGGGCCAACGAGCAGTACTTC. This sequence encodes CATLEPGQGANEQYF.

The V and J genes are TRBV19 and TRBJ1-1, with D possibly TRBD1 on 6 matching bases. The CDR3 runs 15 residues. The V end lost 5 bases, the J end lost 5 bases, and 18 bases lay between the germline ends. Germline-derived CDR1 and CDR2 are LNHDA and SQIVND (reference sequence). In DNA form, the CDR3 reads TGTGCCAGTAGTGTGAATGGGGGGCTGGGGACTGAAGCTTTCTTT. Its translation is CASSVNGGLGTEAFF.

The chain employs TRBV5-1 and TRBJ1-4; D is possibly TRBD1 (6 bases). The CDR3 contains 15 residues. Looked up from germline, CDR1 is SGHRS and CDR2 is YFSETQ. V lost 4 bases, J lost 8 bases, and 18 bases lay in between. CDR3 coding DNA: TGCGCCAGCAGCGACTCCGGGACATATGAGGAAAAACTGTTTTTT. This encodes CASSDSGTYEEKLFF.

The chain joins TRBV2 to TRBJ2-2; 10 bases are shared with TRBD2. V shed 3 bases, J shed 6 bases, and the junction held 10 bases outside the gene matches. Germline CDR1 and CDR2: SNHLY and FYNNEI. This CDR3 spans 17 amino acids. The CDR3 DNA sequence: TGTGCCAGCAGTGAGGGGGATGGAGCGGGAGGGGCCGGGGAGCTGTTTTTT. It is translated as CASSEGDGAGGAGELFF.

The rearrangement links TRBV11-2 to TRBJ2-7; tentatively, D is TRBD2 (6 bases). V dropped 2 bases and J dropped 3 bases, with 11 bases sitting between them. CDR3 length: 14 residues. CDR1 and CDR2 from the germline V gene are SGHAT and FQNNGV. In nucleotides, the CDR3 is TGTGCCAGCAGCTTACGGGACTCCCTCTACGAGCAGTACTTC. Translating gives CASSLRDSLYEQYF.

The V gene is TRBV29-1, the J gene TRBJ2-2, with TRBD1 matching 8 bases. CDR3 size: 14 residues. The J segment lost 6 bases and the V segment lost 4 bases, leaving 7 bases of the junction unmatched. Germline V CDR1 and CDR2: SQVTM, ANQGSEA. For the CDR3, the DNA is TGCAGCGTTGCGCCCGACAGGGGATCCGGGGAGCTGTTTTTT. Encoded protein: CSVAPDRGSGELFF.

This clone was seen once. This chain connects TRBV28 to TRBJ1-2, with D possibly TRBD1 on 5 matching bases. The V gene lost 7 bases and the J gene lost 5 bases, with 11 bases spanning the gap. Germline V gene sequence: CDR1 MDHEN, CDR2 SYDVKM. CDR3 length: 12 amino acids. This chain's CDR3 is CASNPDNYGYTF. CDR3 nucleotide sequence: TGTGCCAGCAACCCGGACAATTATGGCTACACCTTC.

The chain couples TRBV5-1 to TRBJ1-1; unclear D gene. V lost 8 bases and J 5 bases, leaving 10 bases between the germline ends. This CDR3 region has 11 residues. Germline CDR1 is SGHRS and CDR2 is YFSETQ. CDR3 loop: CASSLGTEAFF. CDR3 nucleotide sequence: TGCGCCAGTTCCCTCGGGACTGAAGCTTTCTTT.

This chain uses TRBV7-2 with TRBJ1-3; possibly TRBD1 for D (5 bases). This CDR3 is 15 amino acids long. The germline V gene has CDR1 SGHTA and CDR2 FQGNSA. The germline V and J ends were trimmed by 5 bases and 0 bases, with 11 bases remaining between them. CDR3 in DNA: TGTGCCAGCAGCCTCTGGGGCAGCTCTGGAAACACCATATATTTT. Amino acids: CASSLWGSSGNTIYF.

The V gene is TRBV27, the J gene TRBJ2-1, with 7 bases identical to TRBD1. CDR1 is MNHEY and CDR2 is SMNVEV in the germline V gene (reference sequence). The trim removed 2 bases at V and 4 bases at J, leaving 2 bases unmatched. CDR3 size: 14 residues. CDR3 loop: CASSLDRVYNEQFF. DNA of the CDR3: TGTGCCAGCAGTTTAGACAGGGTTTACAATGAGCAGTTCTTC.

This clone has just a few counts. The chain carries TRBV9 and TRBJ2-3; 8 positions agree with TRBD1. Germline trimming cut 4 bases from V and 1 base from J; bases unmatched to any gene: 5. This CDR3 region has 15 residues. CDR1 is SGDLS, CDR2 YYNGEE, per germline. CDR3 protein: CASSPDRVGTDTQYF. The CDR3 nucleotides are TGTGCCAGCAGCCCGGACAGGGTGGGCACAGATACGCAGTATTTT.

The J gene is TRBJ2-1, the V gene TRBV10-3, with TRBD1 matching 10 bases. V shed 2 bases, J shed 6 bases, and the junction held 16 bases outside the gene matches. The CDR3 length is 19 residues. The germline V gene encodes CDR1 ENHRY and CDR2 SYGVKD. CDR3 amino acids: CAISEPRDRGPGVSNEQFF. The CDR3 DNA is TGTGCCATCAGTGAGCCCCGGGACAGGGGACCGGGTGTGAGCAATGAGCAGTTCTTC.

This clone has just one count. This chain connects TRBV5-1 to TRBJ2-7; TRBD1 might be the D (5 bases). V gave up 0 bases and J gave up 2 bases, with 9 bases separating them. This CDR3 region has 14 residues. Germline CDR1 and CDR2: SGHRS and YFSETQ. CDR3 bases: TGCGCCAGCAGCTTGGATGGACAAACCTACGAGCAGTACTTC. It encodes CASSLDGQTYEQYF.

The sample holds one count of this clone. The chain employs TRBV5-4 and TRBJ2-2; the D gene could be TRBD1 or TRBD2 (5 bases each). This CDR3 has 15 residues. V lost 0 bases and J lost 1, with 7 bases in between. Germline V lookup: CDR1 SGHNT, CDR2 YYREEE (reference sequence). For the CDR3, the DNA is TGTGCCAGCAGCTTGGCGAGGGGGAACACCGGGGAGCTGTTTTTT. Residues: CASSLARGNTGELFF.

This chain connects TRBV6-1 to TRBJ2-5, with TRBD2 as a possible D gene (5 bases). The CDR3 is 15 residues long. V dropped 6 bases and J dropped 2 bases, with 16 bases sitting between them. Germline CDR1 reads MNHNS; CDR2 reads SASEGT. In DNA form, the CDR3 reads TGTGCCAGCAGGATTGGCGGGCCCCCGCAAGAGACCCAGTACTTC. Protein: CASRIGGPPQETQYF.

The rearrangement joins TRBV10-3 to TRBJ2-1, with 14 nucleotides matching TRBD2. Germline V lookup: CDR1 ENHRY, CDR2 SYGVKD. CDR3 length: 16 amino acids. The ends lost 10 bases at V and 3 bases at J; junction bases unmatched: 8. This CDR3 reads CASKGTSGGYYNEQFF. CDR3 sequence (DNA): TGTGCCAGCAAAGGGACTAGCGGGGGCTACTACAATGAGCAGTTCTTC.

The genes are TRBV5-1 and TRBJ1-1; TRBD1 matches 11 bases. CDR1 SGHRS and CDR2 YFSETQ come from the germline V gene. The V segment lost 5 bases and the J segment 6 bases; nucleotides outside the gene matches: 9. This CDR3 is built from 15 residues. CDR3 bases: TGCGCCAGCAGACAGGACAGGGGGCGCGTGGCTGAAGCTTTCTTT. Translation gives CASRQDRGRVAEAFF.

The CDR3 reads CASSRLPMRGELFF. The DNA of the CDR3 is TGTGCCAGCAGCAGACTCCCCATGCGCGGGGAGCTGTTTTTT. The rearrangement links TRBV11-3 to TRBJ2-2; D not certain. Germline V gene sequence: CDR1 SGHNT, CDR2 YENEEA. Trimming shortened V by 5 bases and J by 7 bases, and 14 bases separated the two germline ends. The CDR3 is made up of 14 amino acids.

The chain joins TRBV19 to TRBJ2-7; 14 bases map to TRBD2. The CDR3 has 16 amino acids. The V segment lost 5 bases and the J segment 4 bases; nucleotides outside the gene matches: 7. Germline CDR1 LNHDA, CDR2 SQIVND (reference sequence). Written as DNA, the CDR3 is TGTGCCAGTAGTGGGAGGACTAGCGGGAGGATATACGAGCAGTACTTC. It codes for CASSGRTSGRIYEQYF.

The chain is built from TRBV9 and TRBJ2-7, with a possible D match to TRBD1 (6 bases). The V gene lost 0 bases and the J gene lost 3 bases, with 10 bases spanning the gap. Germline V gene data show CDR1 as SGDLS and CDR2 as YYNGEE. The CDR3 runs 14 residues. In DNA form, the CDR3 reads TGTGCCAGCAGCGTAGGGGGACACCTCTACGAGCAGTACTTC. Encoded protein: CASSVGGHLYEQYF.

The chain has TRBV7-9 and TRBJ2-7; D may be TRBD2 (5 bases). Germline V gives CDR1 SEHNR, CDR2 FQNEAQ (reference sequence). V shed 8 bases and J shed 5 bases, with 19 bases lying between them. The CDR3 runs 14 residues. The CDR3 DNA reads TGTGCCAGCGGGGAAGGGAGCATAGACGACGAGCAGTACTTC. Translating it yields CASGEGSIDDEQYF.